The 7 T cell receptor beta chains below were found in one sample sequenced in a study of cytomegalovirus exposure and HLA in healthy donors. The PCR contained 60 Vbeta and 13 Jbeta primers. Here immunoSEQ multiplex PCR was the method, and the copy in TCRdb shows in-frame clones only, minus some. The sample holds about 110,000 clones, roughly 70% seen once. The sequenced sample was PBMCs. The receptor set was obtained from a man aged 40-50 years in good health and CMV-seropositive.

The chain uses TRBV5-1 and TRBJ1-2; D unresolved. With 2 bases removed from V and 4 bases from J, the gap between germline ends came to 18 bases. Germline CDR1 is SGHRS and CDR2 is YFSETQ. This CDR3 has 16 amino acids. The CDR3 sequence: CASSFEVGGRFYGYTF. As DNA, the CDR3 is TGCGCCAGCAGCTTCGAGGTTGGCGGCCGCTTCTATGGCTACACCTTC.

This chain joins TRBV5-1 and TRBJ1-1; a possible D gene is TRBD1 (5 bases). Germline V gene sequence: CDR1 SGHRS, CDR2 YFSETQ. The CDR3 runs 12 residues. The germline V and J ends were trimmed by 4 bases and 10 bases, with 14 bases remaining between them. For the CDR3, the DNA is TGCGCCAGCAGCGGGGGGGTAGGAGGAGCTTTCTTT. Amino acids: CASSGGVGGAFF.

The V call is TRBV30, the J call TRBJ2-3, with D tentatively TRBD1 (5 bases). The germline V gene has CDR1 GTSNPN and CDR2 SVGIG (reference sequence). V was trimmed by 2 bases and J by 0 bases, leaving 15 bases between them. This CDR3 is 16 amino acids long. The CDR3 coding sequence is TGTGCCTGGAGTTACGACAGTACCCTTAGCACAGATACGCAGTATTTT. Protein sequence: CAWSYDSTLSTDTQYF.

The chain recombines TRBV11-2 with TRBJ2-1, with D maybe TRBD2 (5 bases). Germline V gives CDR1 SGHAT, CDR2 FQNNGV. This CDR3 has 15 residues. With 3 bases removed from V and 4 bases from J, the gap between germline ends came to 13 bases. For the CDR3, the DNA is TGTGCCAGCAGCTTCGGCGGGCACAATTACAATGAGCAGTTCTTC. It codes for CASSFGGHNYNEQFF.

This clone has more than one count but fewer than ten. The V and J genes are TRBV30 and TRBJ1-2; D ambiguous. V shed 2 bases and J shed 6 bases, with 7 bases lying between them. Germline CDR1 and CDR2: GTSNPN and SVGIG (reference sequence). CDR3 length equals 11 residues. The CDR3 protein is CAWSREHGYTF. Written as DNA, the CDR3 is TGTGCCTGGAGTAGGGAGCATGGCTACACCTTC. The variable domain in full, completed from reference TRBV30 and TRBJ1-2, reads SQTIHQWPATLVQPVGSPLSLECTVEGTSNPNLYWYRQAAGRGLQLLFYSVGIGQISSEVPQNLSASRPQDRQFILSSKKLLLSDSGFYLCAWSREHGYTFGSGTRLTVV.

J is TRBJ1-5 and V is TRBV19; D is perhaps TRBD1 (5 bases). CDR1 LNHDA and CDR2 SQIVND come from the germline V gene (reference sequence). There are 16 residues in the CDR3. Trimming took off 3 bases at V and 4 bases at J, with 16 bases between the two ends. CDR3 region: CASSISWGEENQPQHF. The CDR3 DNA reads as TGTGCCAGTAGTATTAGCTGGGGCGAGGAAAATCAGCCCCAGCATTTT. Supplemented by reference TRBV19 and TRBJ1-5, the full variable domain reads DGGITQSPKYLFRKEGQNVTLSCEQNLNHDAMYWYRQDPGQGLRLIYYSQIVNDFQKGDIAEGYSVSREKKESFPLTVTSAQKNPTAFYLCASSISWGEENQPQHFGDGTRLSIL.

V is TRBV25-1 and J is TRBJ1-1; D gene uncertain. CDR3 length equals 15 residues. CDR1 is MGHDK and CDR2 is SYGVNS in the germline V gene. Trimming left V 1 base short and J 2 bases short, with 11 bases between. CDR3 coding DNA: TGTGCCAGCAGTGAATCGACGACTCTCAACACTGAAGCTTTCTTT. Amino acids: CASSESTTLNTEAFF.